The clone carrying this T cell receptor beta chain appeared many times. The antigen remains undetermined. Time point described: newly diagnosed GD, antithyroid drugs for less than 3 months. RNA from PBMCs was the source of the TCR library. This specimen belongs to a study of regulatory T cells in long-lasting Graves disease. Sequencing libraries for TCR beta were prepared with iRepertoire HTBI primers and Arm-PCR of CDR3 regions. Original handling: Identified across the samples were around 62 TRBV segments and more than twelve TRBJ segments. TCRdb redid the calling of the multiplex PCR reads with MiXCR, one entry per CDR3 protein. These V and J calls derive from TCRdb rather than the authors' analysis. The repertoire holds 200,000 to 250,000 distinct CDR3 sequences, with around 16% as singletons. The study's findings and limits: Relative to newly diagnosed Graves' patients, persistent ones had lower TCR diversity. New patients shared 950 to 1,000 public clonotypes, fewer than the roughly 2,700 shared by persistent patients.

The starting material was peripheral blood mononuclear cells (PBMCs), obtained at new diagnosis, from a patient treated with antithyroid drugs. This TCR came from a female donor with Graves disease.

The CDR3 DNA is TGTGCCAGCAGTTTATGGAGGGAGGGGTCCTACGAGCAGTACTTC. Translation: CASSLWREGSYEQYF. V gene TRBV28 combines with J gene TRBJ2-7; TRBD2 matches at 7 bases. This CDR3 spans 15 amino acids. The germline V gene encodes CDR1 MDHEN and CDR2 SYDVKM. With V trimmed by 0 bases and J by 1 base, 3 bases remained unmatched.